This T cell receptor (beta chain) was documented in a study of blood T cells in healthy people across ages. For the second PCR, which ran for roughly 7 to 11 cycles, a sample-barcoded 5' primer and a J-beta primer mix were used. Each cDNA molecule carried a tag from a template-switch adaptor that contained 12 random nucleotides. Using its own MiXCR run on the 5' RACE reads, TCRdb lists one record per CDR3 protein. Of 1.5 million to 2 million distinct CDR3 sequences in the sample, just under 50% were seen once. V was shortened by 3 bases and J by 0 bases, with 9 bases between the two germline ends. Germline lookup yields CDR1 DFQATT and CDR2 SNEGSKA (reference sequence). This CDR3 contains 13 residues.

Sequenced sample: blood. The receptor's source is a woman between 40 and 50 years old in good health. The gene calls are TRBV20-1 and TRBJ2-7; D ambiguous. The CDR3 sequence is CSASGFDSYEQYF. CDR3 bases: TGCAGTGCTAGCGGTTTCGACTCCTACGAGCAGTACTTC.